These 15 T cell receptor beta chains came from one sample sequenced in a study of cytomegalovirus exposure and HLA in healthy donors. The study ran its PCR with 60 Vbeta and 13 Jbeta primers. Libraries were prepared by immunoSEQ multiplex PCR; TCRdb keeps only in-frame clonotypes and omits some of them. The sample lists about 180,000 clones, about 80% occurring once. Material for sequencing was PBMCs. The source of these receptors is a man aged 30 to 45 in good health and CMV-seronegative.

This chain joins TRBV10-3 and TRBJ2-7, with TRBD1 identical over 9 bases. The CDR3 extends over 15 amino acids. The V gene end was trimmed by 4 bases and the J gene end by 3 bases; junction bases not matched to a gene: 7. Germline V gives CDR1 ENHRY, CDR2 SYGVKD. The CDR3 DNA is TGTGCCATCAGTGGGGGACAGGGCGAGGGCTACGAGCAGTACTTC. It is translated as CAISGGQGEGYEQYF.

The genes are TRBV6-5 and TRBJ1-6, with TRBD1 matching over 7 bases. In germline, CDR1 is MNHEY, CDR2 SVGAGI. CDR3 length: 14 residues. The V gene end was trimmed by 6 bases and the J gene end by 7 bases; junction bases not matched to a gene: 6. The CDR3: CASRRQGWNSPLHF. The CDR3 DNA reads as TGTGCCAGCAGACGACAGGGTTGGAATTCACCCCTCCACTTT.

This chain connects TRBV7-3 to TRBJ2-7; TRBD2 matches 10 bases. CDR1 and CDR2 (germline): SGHTA, FQGTGA. CDR3 length: 14 residues. Trimming cost V 5 bases and J 3 bases; bases outside gene matches: 4. This CDR3 reads CASSQTSGHYEQYF. The CDR3 coding sequence is TGTGCCAGCAGCCAGACTAGCGGGCACTACGAGCAGTACTTC. The whole variable domain, filled in from reference TRBV7-3 and TRBJ2-7, reads GAGVSQTPSNKVTEKGKYVELRCDPISGHTALYWYRQSLGQGPEFLIYFQGTGAADDSGLPNDRFFAVRPEGSVSTLKIQRTERGDSAVYLCASSQTSGHYEQYFGPGTRLTVT.

This clone was recorded a few times. This chain links TRBV6-5 with TRBJ2-2; 7 nucleotides match TRBD1. Germline V CDR1 and CDR2: MNHEY, SVGAGI. The CDR3 is made up of 15 amino acids. J gave up 4 bases and V 5 bases, and 7 bases lay outside the gene matches. CDR3 in DNA: TGTGCCAGCAGTACAAGGGGGCACGGCACCGGGGAGCTGTTTTTT. Translated, it gives CASSTRGHGTGELFF.

This clone was counted between two and nine times. The chain combines TRBV15 with TRBJ2-2; perhaps TRBD2 as D (5 bases). The CDR3 extends over 16 amino acids. Germline assignment: CDR1 LNHNV and CDR2 YYDKDF (reference sequence). V lost 0 bases and J 2 bases, leaving 10 bases between the germline ends. The CDR3 loop reads CATSRDRTANTGELFF. CDR3 nucleotide sequence: TGTGCCACCAGCAGAGACCGGACTGCCAACACCGGGGAGCTGTTTTTT.

The rearrangement links TRBV30 to TRBJ1-1; D might be TRBD1 (6 bases). This CDR3 comprises 12 residues. Germline V gene sequence: CDR1 GTSNPN, CDR2 SVGIG (reference sequence). V was pared by 7 bases and J by 0 bases, with 9 bases between. CDR3 residues: CALQGMNTEAFF. The CDR3 DNA sequence: TGTGCCTTACAGGGAATGAACACTGAAGCTTTCTTT.

Only a few counts were recorded for this clone. The chain is built from TRBV30 and TRBJ2-7; 9 bases agree with TRBD1. The V and J ends lost 2 bases and 4 bases, in that order; junction bases with no gene match: 12. The CDR3 runs 16 residues. CDR1 is GTSNPN, CDR2 SVGIG, per germline (reference sequence). CDR3 protein: CAWSPGVGQGTYEQYF. As DNA, the CDR3 is TGTGCCTGGAGTCCCGGCGTGGGACAGGGTACGTACGAGCAGTACTTC.

This rearrangement joins TRBV30 to TRBJ2-7; 10 bases match TRBD2. Trimming took 3 bases from V and 0 from J; bases not matched to a gene: 5. This CDR3 contains 15 residues. The germline gives CDR1 GTSNPN, CDR2 SVGIG (reference sequence). The CDR3 sequence: CAWRRTSGVSYEQYF. The CDR3 bases are TGTGCCTGGAGACGCACTAGCGGGGTCTCCTACGAGCAGTACTTC.

This chain joins TRBV5-6 and TRBJ2-5, with 8 bases fitting TRBD1. V lost 0 bases to trimming and J lost 4 bases; unmatched junction nucleotides: 5. Germline values: CDR1 SGHDT, CDR2 YYEEEE. This CDR3 is 15 amino acids long. The CDR3 DNA is TGTGCCAGCAGCTTGGACCCAGGGGGCCGAGAGACCCAGTACTTC. Translated: CASSLDPGGRETQYF.

The chain joins TRBV7-9 to TRBJ2-5; TRBD2 matches at 13 bases. The CDR3 runs 16 residues. Germline V gives CDR1 SEHNR, CDR2 FQNEAQ (reference sequence). Germline trimming cut 8 bases from V and 0 bases from J; bases unmatched to any gene: 6. The CDR3 reads CASGRTSGSHQETQYF. CDR3 DNA sequence: TGTGCCAGCGGAAGGACTAGCGGGAGCCACCAAGAGACCCAGTACTTC.

This clone was picked up a small number of times. The chain recombines TRBV5-1 with TRBJ2-3, with D tentatively TRBD2 (5 bases). Trimming left V 4 bases short and J 1 base short, with 13 bases between. This CDR3 has 15 amino acids. Germline V gives CDR1 SGHRS, CDR2 YFSETQ. The CDR3: CASSTVGEGTDTQYF. The DNA for the CDR3 is TGCGCCAGCAGCACTGTGGGAGAGGGCACAGATACGCAGTATTTT.

V and J are TRBV4-3 and TRBJ2-3; TRBD1 matches 9 bases. Trimming removed 5 bases from V and 9 bases from J; junction bases left unmatched: 15. Germline V lookup: CDR1 LGHNA, CDR2 YSLEER. This CDR3 spans 16 amino acids. DNA of the CDR3: TGCGCCAGCAGCGAACCCCCGGGACAGGGTTTTAAGACGCAGTATTTT. Residues: CASSEPPGQGFKTQYF.

This chain links TRBV6-5 with TRBJ1-4, with D perhaps matching TRBD1 (6 bases). V gave up 6 bases and J gave up 7 bases, with 18 bases separating them. The CDR3 has 15 residues. The germline V gene encodes CDR1 MNHEY and CDR2 SVGAGI. CDR3 nucleotide sequence: TGTGCCAGCAGCAGATCAGGGGTAGGCGTTGAAAAACTGTTTTTT. Translated, it gives CASSRSGVGVEKLFF.

V gene TRBV28 combines with J gene TRBJ2-5; possibly TRBD1 for D (6 bases). CDR1 is MDHEN and CDR2 is SYDVKM in the germline V gene. Trimming took 5 bases from V and 2 from J, leaving 12 bases between them. CDR3 size: 14 residues. DNA for the CDR3: TGTGCCAGCAGTCCTTGGGGGACACAAGAGACCCAGTACTTC. Amino acid sequence: CASSPWGTQETQYF.

The chain employs TRBV20-1 and TRBJ2-3, with no clear D. CDR1 is DFQATT, CDR2 SNEGSKA, per germline (reference sequence). This CDR3 region has 11 residues. Trimming took off 7 bases at V and 6 bases at J, with 11 bases between the two ends. CDR3 residues: CSVPTRDTQYF. The CDR3 nucleotides read TGCAGTGTTCCTACCAGGGATACGCAGTATTTT.